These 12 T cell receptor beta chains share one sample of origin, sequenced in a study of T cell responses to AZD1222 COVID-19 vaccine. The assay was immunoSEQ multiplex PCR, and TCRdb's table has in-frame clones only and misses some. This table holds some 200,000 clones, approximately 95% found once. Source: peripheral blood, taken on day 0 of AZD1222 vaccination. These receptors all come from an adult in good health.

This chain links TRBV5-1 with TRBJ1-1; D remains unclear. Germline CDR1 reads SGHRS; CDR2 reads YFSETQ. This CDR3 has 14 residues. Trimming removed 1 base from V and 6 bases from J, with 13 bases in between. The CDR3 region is CASSLKASSAEAFF. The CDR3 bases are TGCGCCAGCAGCTTGAAAGCCAGCTCTGCTGAAGCTTTCTTT.

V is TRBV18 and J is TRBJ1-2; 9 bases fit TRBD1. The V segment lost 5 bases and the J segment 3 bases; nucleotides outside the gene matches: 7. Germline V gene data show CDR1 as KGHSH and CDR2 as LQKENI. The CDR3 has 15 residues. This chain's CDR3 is CASSTRDREDYGYTF. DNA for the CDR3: TGTGCCAGCTCAACCAGGGACAGGGAAGACTATGGCTACACCTTC.

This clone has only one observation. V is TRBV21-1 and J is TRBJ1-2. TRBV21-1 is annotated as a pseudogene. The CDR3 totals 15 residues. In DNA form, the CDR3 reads TGTGCCAGCAGCAAAATTAGAGGACTACTCTATGGCTACACCTTC. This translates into CASSKIRGLLYGYTF.

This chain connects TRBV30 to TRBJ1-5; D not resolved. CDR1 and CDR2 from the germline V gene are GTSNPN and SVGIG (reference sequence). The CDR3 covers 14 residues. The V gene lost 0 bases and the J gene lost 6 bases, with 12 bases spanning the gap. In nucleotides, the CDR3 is TGTGCCTGGAGTGTATTGCAGGCTCGTCAGCCCCAGCATTTT. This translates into CAWSVLQARQPQHF.

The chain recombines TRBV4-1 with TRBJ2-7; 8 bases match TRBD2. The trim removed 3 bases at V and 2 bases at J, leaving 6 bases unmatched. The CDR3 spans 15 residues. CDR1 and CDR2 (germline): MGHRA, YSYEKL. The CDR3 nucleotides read TGCGCCAGCAGCCACCCGGAGCGGGGGACCTACGAGCAGTACTTC. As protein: CASSHPERGTYEQYF.

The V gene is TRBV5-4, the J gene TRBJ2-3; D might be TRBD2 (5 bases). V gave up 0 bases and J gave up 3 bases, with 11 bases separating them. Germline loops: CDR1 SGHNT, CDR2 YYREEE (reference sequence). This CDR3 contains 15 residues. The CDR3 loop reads CASSLGPSGTDTQYF. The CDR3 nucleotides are TGTGCCAGCAGCTTGGGGCCGAGCGGTACAGATACGCAGTATTTT.

The CDR3 loop is CASSESNPQAHYGYTF. In DNA, the CDR3 is TGTGCCAGCAGTGAATCCAACCCCCAGGCCCACTATGGCTACACCTTC. The J gene is TRBJ1-2, the V gene TRBV25-1; D remains unclear. From germline, CDR1 is MGHDK and CDR2 SYGVNS. Trimming took 1 base from V and 3 from J, leaving 15 bases between them. CDR3 length: 16 residues.

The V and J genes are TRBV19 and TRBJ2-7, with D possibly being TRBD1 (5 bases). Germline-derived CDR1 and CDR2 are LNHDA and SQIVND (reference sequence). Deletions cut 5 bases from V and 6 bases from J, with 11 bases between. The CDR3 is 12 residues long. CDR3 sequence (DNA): TGTGCCAGTAGTTCAGGGTTCGGCGAGCAGTACTTC. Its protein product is CASSSGFGEQYF.

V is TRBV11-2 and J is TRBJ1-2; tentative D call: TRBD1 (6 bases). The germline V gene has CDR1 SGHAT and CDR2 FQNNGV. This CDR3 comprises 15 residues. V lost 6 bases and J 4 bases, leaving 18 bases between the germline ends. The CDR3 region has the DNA TGTGCCAGCAGTTGGACAGATTCCTCTTCCTATGGCTACACCTTC. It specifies CASSWTDSSSYGYTF.

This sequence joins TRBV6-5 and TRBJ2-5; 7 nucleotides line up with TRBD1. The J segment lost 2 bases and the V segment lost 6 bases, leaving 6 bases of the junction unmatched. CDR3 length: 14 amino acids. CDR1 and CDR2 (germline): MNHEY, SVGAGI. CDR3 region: CASRRQGVQETQYF. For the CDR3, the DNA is TGTGCCAGCAGGAGACAGGGCGTACAAGAGACCCAGTACTTC.

The CDR3 DNA reads as TGCGCCAGCAGCCAACGACAGGGGGCCGACGAGCAGTACTTC. Translation: CASSQRQGADEQYF. The chain recombines TRBV5-1 with TRBJ2-7, with TRBD1 matching over 10 bases. Germline V gene sequence: CDR1 SGHRS, CDR2 YFSETQ. With 4 bases clipped from V and 5 bases from J, the junction kept 6 bases outside the gene matches. The CDR3 is 14 amino acids.

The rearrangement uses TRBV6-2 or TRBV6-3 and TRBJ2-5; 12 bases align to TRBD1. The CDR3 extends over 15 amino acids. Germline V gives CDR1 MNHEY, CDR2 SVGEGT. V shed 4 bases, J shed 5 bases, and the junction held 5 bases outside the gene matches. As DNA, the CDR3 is TGTGCCAGCAGTTCCGGGACAGGGGGCGGTGAGACCCAGTACTTC. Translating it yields CASSSGTGGGETQYF.